A single sample gave rise to the 19 T cell receptor beta chains below, sequenced in a study of human T cells and chemical hapten exposure. Time point here: pre-sensitization, week 0. The treatment was: therapeutic diphenylcyclopropenone sensitization with weekly scalp DPC. TCRdb used MiXCR to reprocess the RACE reads, holding one entry per CDR3 protein. The sample records about 39,000 distinct CDR3 sequences, 12% being singletons. Sequences were derived from whole blood, sampled in connection with sensitization to the hapten diphenylcyclopropenone (DPC). The origin of the receptors is a woman in her twenties or thirties with alopecia areata. Some clones in this sample may be carry-over from other donors' samples.

In its sample, this clonotype was seen a few times. The CDR3 sequence: CASSEVGVPIRSEQFF. The CDR3 DNA follows: TGTGCCAGCAGTGAAGTAGGGGTCCCCATCCGTAGTGAGCAGTTCTTC. The chain couples TRBV6-1 to TRBJ2-1, with D possibly TRBD1 on 5 matching bases. There are 16 residues in the CDR3. Germline assignment: CDR1 MNHNS and CDR2 SASEGT. The V gene lost 1 base and the J gene lost 9 bases, with 19 bases spanning the gap.

This clonotype was counted many times. The rearrangement joins TRBV6-6 to TRBJ1-3; D perhaps matches TRBD1 (5 bases). Deletions cut 3 bases from V and 0 bases from J, with 12 bases between. This CDR3 is built from 16 residues. CDR1 is MNHNY, CDR2 SVGAGI, per germline (reference sequence). The CDR3 here is CASSYYPTDSGNTIYF. As DNA, the CDR3 is TGTGCCAGCAGTTATTACCCGACAGACTCTGGAAACACCATATATTTT.

In this sample, this clonotype turned up many times. The genes are TRBV12-3 or TRBV12-4 and TRBJ2-3; no reliable D call. Trimming cost V 3 bases and J 4 bases, with 2 bases left between them. The CDR3 runs to 11 residues. Here the CDR3 reads CASSFADTQYF. The CDR3 DNA sequence: TGTGCCAGCAGTTTCGCAGATACGCAGTATTTT.

This clonotype has a count of ten or more. The rearrangement uses TRBV12-5 and TRBJ2-3; D tentatively reads TRBD1 or TRBD2 (5 bases each). The CDR3 contains 12 residues. The germline V gene has CDR1 LGHNT and CDR2 FRNRAP. Trimming stripped 5 bases from V and 6 bases from J, with 9 bases between. This chain's CDR3 is CASGRGWDTQYF. CDR3 nucleotide sequence: TGTGCTAGTGGTCGGGGCTGGGATACGCAGTATTTT.

This clonotype was seen many times. The chain combines TRBV29-1 with TRBJ2-2, with 12 bases matching TRBD2. The germline CDR1 and CDR2 sequences are SQVTM and ANQGSEA. J gave up 6 bases and V 6 bases, and 8 bases lay outside the gene matches. This CDR3 region has 15 residues. CDR3 sequence (DNA): TGCAGCGTGCTCACTCCTAGCGGGAGGGCCGGGGAGCTGTTTTTT. This encodes CSVLTPSGRAGELFF.

In this sample, this clonotype turned up many times. CDR3 DNA sequence: TGTGCCAGCGGCAAAGTGGCCTACGAGCAGTACTTC. Its protein is CASGKVAYEQYF. The genes are TRBV5-5 and TRBJ2-7, with no clear D. The CDR3 loop spans 12 amino acids. CDR1 and CDR2 from the germline V gene are SGHKS and YYEKEE (reference sequence). V lost 7 bases and J 2 bases, leaving 10 bases between the germline ends.

The chain recombines TRBV27 with TRBJ2-1, with 10 nucleotides matching TRBD2. CDR3 size: 15 residues. Trimming cost V 2 bases and J 7 bases; bases outside gene matches: 5. CDR1 is MNHEY, CDR2 SMNVEV, per germline (reference sequence). In nucleotides, the CDR3 is TGTGCCAGCAGTTTAGGAGCGGGAGGGTGGAATGAGCAGTTCTTC. Its protein is CASSLGAGGWNEQFF.

There are a few counts of this clonotype. The rearrangement uses TRBV5-1 and TRBJ2-3, with 7 bases matching TRBD2. The CDR3 totals 14 residues. Per germline, CDR1 SGHRS and CDR2 YFSETQ. J lost 2 bases, V lost 4 bases, and 4 bases had no gene match. CDR3 sequence reads: CASSRREFTDTQYF. The CDR3 region has the DNA TGCGCCAGCAGCCGGCGGGAGTTCACAGATACGCAGTATTTT.

In this sample, this clonotype turned up a few times. The genes are TRBV20-1 and TRBJ2-3; weak D call: TRBD2 (5 bases). This CDR3 has 15 amino acids. The germline CDR1 and CDR2 sequences are DFQATT and SNEGSKA (reference sequence). The CDR3 DNA reads TGCAGCGGCGTCAGTCGCGCCCAAGCTGGACTTTCGAAATATTTT. Translating it yields CSGVSRAQAGLSKYF.

This clonotype was detected only a few times. V and J are TRBV20-1 and TRBJ2-7, with D possibly TRBD2 on 6 matching bases. Germline lookup yields CDR1 DFQATT and CDR2 SNEGSKA (reference sequence). Trimming removed 4 bases at V and 10 bases at J, with 23 bases between. CDR3 length: 14 amino acids. The CDR3 bases are TGCAGTGCTAACGAATACGTAGGGACTGCGAATCAGTACTTC. Amino acids: CSANEYVGTANQYF.

This clonotype was seen a few times. The chain couples TRBV28 to TRBJ2-7, with unresolved D. V lost 5 bases, J lost 1 base, and 12 bases lay in between. CDR1 MDHEN and CDR2 SYDVKM come from the germline V gene. The CDR3 totals 14 residues. CDR3 in DNA: TGTGCCAGCAGTAACCCCCGCCGGTCCTACGAGCAGTACTTC. It codes for CASSNPRRSYEQYF.

In its sample, this clonotype is medium-sized. The genes are TRBV5-1 and TRBJ2-1, with 10 nucleotides matching TRBD2. The CDR3 is made up of 19 amino acids. Germline V gives CDR1 SGHRS, CDR2 YFSETQ. With V trimmed by 0 bases and J by 1 base, 10 bases remained unmatched. Here the CDR3 DNA reads TGCGCCAGCAGCTTGGGCCATAAGATAGCGGGAGGATCCTACAATGAGCAGTTCTTC. This encodes CASSLGHKIAGGSYNEQFF.

This clonotype was seen a handful of times. The V gene is TRBV18, the J gene TRBJ1-3; tentative D call: TRBD1 (5 bases). Germline values: CDR1 KGHSH, CDR2 LQKENI. This CDR3 has 17 residues. Trimming stripped 8 bases from V and 0 bases from J, with 20 bases between. The CDR3 region has the DNA TGTGCCAGCGCGTCGGGACCCGGCCCGTTCTCTGGAAACACCATATATTTT. Amino acids: CASASGPGPFSGNTIYF.

This clonotype was recorded many times. J is TRBJ2-1 and V is TRBV4-3; 11 bases are shared with TRBD2. Unmatched junction bases numbered 0, after V lost 4 bases and J lost 1 base. The CDR3 is 15 amino acids. Germline V lookup: CDR1 LGHNA, CDR2 YSLEER. CDR3: CASSPSGRSYNEQFF. DNA of the CDR3: TGCGCCAGCAGCCCTAGCGGGAGGTCCTACAATGAGCAGTTCTTC.

This clonotype was seen many times. The chain combines TRBV6-7 with TRBJ2-5; D call uncertain. TRBV6-7 is filed as an ORF, its function uncertain. V lost 6 bases and J 1 base, leaving 15 bases between the germline ends. This CDR3 region has 15 residues. CDR3 DNA: TGTGCCAGCAGCCACTACGTGAGAATCCAAGAGACCCAGTACTTC. Translation: CASSHYVRIQETQYF.

A few counts support this clonotype. The chain recombines TRBV2 with TRBJ2-2, with 11 bases fitting TRBD2. V dropped 6 bases and J dropped 8; count of bases not matched to a gene: 11. This CDR3 is 16 amino acids long. The germline gives CDR1 SNHLY, CDR2 FYNNEI. The CDR3 spells CASSASLAGGAGELFF. Here the CDR3 DNA reads TGTGCCAGCAGCGCTTCGCTAGCGGGAGGAGCAGGGGAGCTGTTTTTT.

This clonotype has a count of ten or more. This chain uses TRBV11-2 with TRBJ1-5; D remains unclear. Trimming cost V 5 bases and J 3 bases, with 8 bases left between them. The length of the CDR3 is 13 residues. Germline V gives CDR1 SGHAT, CDR2 FQNNGV. CDR3 sequence (DNA): TGTGCCAGCAGCCCCGGGTACAATCAGCCCCAGCATTTT. Residues: CASSPGYNQPQHF. Drawing the rest from reference TRBV11-2 and TRBJ1-5, the complete variable domain is EAGVAQSPRYKIIEKRQSVAFWCNPISGHATLYWYQQILGQGPKLLIQFQNNGVVDDSQLPKDRFSAERLKGVDSTLKIQPAKLEDSAVYLCASSPGYNQPQHFGDGTRLSIL.

This clonotype was seen many times. CDR3 loop: CASSPGLSSGKQFF. CDR3 coding DNA: TGTGCCAGCAGTCCGGGACTATCTAGTGGTAAGCAGTTCTTC. The chain employs TRBV6-4 and TRBJ2-1, with TRBD2 identical over 7 bases. CDR3 size: 14 residues. Germline V gene sequence: CDR1 MRHNA, CDR2 SNTAGT. V was clipped by 5 bases and J by 11 bases; unmatched bases: 12.

This clonotype was seen ten or more times. This rearrangement joins TRBV18 to TRBJ2-7; TRBD1 agrees at 7 bases. The CDR3 runs 14 residues. Germline CDR1 KGHSH, CDR2 LQKENI. V was clipped by 2 bases and J by 2 bases; unmatched bases: 3. The CDR3 DNA is TGTGCCAGCTCACCAAGGACAGGCCCCTACGAGCAGTACTTC. Protein product: CASSPRTGPYEQYF.